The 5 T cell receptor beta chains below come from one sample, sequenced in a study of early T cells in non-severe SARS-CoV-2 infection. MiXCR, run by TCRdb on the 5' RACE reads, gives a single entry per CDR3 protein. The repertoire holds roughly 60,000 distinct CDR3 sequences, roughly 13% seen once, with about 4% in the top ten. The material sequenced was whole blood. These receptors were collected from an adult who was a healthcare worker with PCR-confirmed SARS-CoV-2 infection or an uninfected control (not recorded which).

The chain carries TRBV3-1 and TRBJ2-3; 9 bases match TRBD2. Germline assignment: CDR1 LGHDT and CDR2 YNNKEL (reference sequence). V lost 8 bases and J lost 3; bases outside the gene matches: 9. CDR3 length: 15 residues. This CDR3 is CASVGGGARTDTQYF. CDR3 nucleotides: TGTGCCAGCGTGGGCGGGGGGGCAAGGACAGATACGCAGTATTTT.

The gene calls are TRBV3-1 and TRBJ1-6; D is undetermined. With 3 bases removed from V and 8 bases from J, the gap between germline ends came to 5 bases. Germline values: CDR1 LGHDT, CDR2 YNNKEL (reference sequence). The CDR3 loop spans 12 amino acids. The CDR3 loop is CASSQGYSPLHF. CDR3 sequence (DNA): TGTGCCAGCAGCCAGGGGTATTCACCCCTCCACTTT. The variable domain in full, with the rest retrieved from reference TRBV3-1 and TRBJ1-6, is DTAVSQTPKYLVTQMGNDKSIKCEQNLGHDTMYWYKQDSKKFLKIMFSYNNKELIINETVPNRFSPKSPDKAHLNLHINSLELGDSAVYFCASSQGYSPLHFGNGTRLTVT.

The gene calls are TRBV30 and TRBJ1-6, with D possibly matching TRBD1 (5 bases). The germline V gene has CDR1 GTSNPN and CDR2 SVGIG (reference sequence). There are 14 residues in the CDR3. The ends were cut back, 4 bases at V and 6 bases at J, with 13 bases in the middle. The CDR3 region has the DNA TGTGCCTGGAACCCCGACAGCCTTAATTCACCCCTCCACTTT. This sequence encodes CAWNPDSLNSPLHF.

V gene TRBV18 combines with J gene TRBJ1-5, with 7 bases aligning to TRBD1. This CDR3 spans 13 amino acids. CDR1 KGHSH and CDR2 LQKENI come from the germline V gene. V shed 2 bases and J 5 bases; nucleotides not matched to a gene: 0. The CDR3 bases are TGTGCCAGCTCACCAGGACAGGATCAGCCCCAGCATTTT. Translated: CASSPGQDQPQHF.

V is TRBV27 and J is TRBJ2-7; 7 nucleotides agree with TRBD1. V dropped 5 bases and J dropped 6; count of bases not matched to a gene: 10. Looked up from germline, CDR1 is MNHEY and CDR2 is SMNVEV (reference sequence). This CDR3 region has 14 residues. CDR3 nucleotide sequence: TGTGCCAGCAGTACCCTGGACAGGCTAGGCGAGCAGTACTTC. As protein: CASSTLDRLGEQYF.